This TCR beta chain emerged from a study of siplizumab effects on memory and regulatory T cells. Study-wide findings and caveats: Confirmation that proliferating Tregs from siplizumab cultures had suppressive function was not obtained.

Trimming cost V 2 bases and J 3 bases, with 12 bases left between them. The CDR3 contains 15 residues. CDR1 and CDR2 from the germline V gene are SGHAT and FQNNGV. Turning to this clone: Its antigen is as yet unknown.

Repertoires were generated with immunoSEQ multiplex PCR, while TCRdb's copy carries only in-frame clones and drops some. The data hold approximately 100,000 clones, with roughly 93% observed a single time. The TCR comes from a human donor in good health. Specimen: non-Treg CD4+ T cells sorted from blood. J is TRBJ2-3 and V is TRBV11-2, with D possibly being TRBD2 (5 bases). CDR3 DNA sequence: TGTGCCAGCAGCTTAACCTTTACGGGAACAGATACGCAGTATTTT. This encodes CASSLTFTGTDTQYF.